This TCR beta chain was recorded in a study of CXCR3-negative and CXCR3-positive naive CD8 T cells. Overall study context: With about 1.5 +/- 0.3 million reads per library, the TRB reads numbered about 135 million in total. Notes on the study in general: Naive CXCR3-positive cells had TRB CDR3s more hydrophobic than those of CXCR3-negative naive cells. Both of the naive subsets showed about the same high diversity, but memory CD8+ cells had much less. The study inferred TCR strength from TRB CDR3 properties and found comparable surface CD5 between naive subsets.

Naive CD8+ T cells carried a CD45RO-CCR7+CD27+CD95- phenotype. Preparation of TRB cDNA libraries relied on 5' RACE carrying UMI labels. Using the 5' RACE reads, TCRdb records one entry per CDR3 protein without DNA. The data include 5,700 or so distinct CDR3 sequences; the top ten clones carry approximately 1.6%. With regard to this clonotype: Its antigen is as yet unknown.

The germline CDR1 and CDR2 sequences are SGHDT and YYEEEE. This CDR3 is 13 amino acids long. The sequenced material came from naive CXCR3+ CD8+ T cells from blood. Subset here: CD45RO-CCR7+CD27+CD95- naive CD8+ T cells expressing CXCR3 (TNR3+). This chain uses TRBV5-6 with TRBJ2-5; without DNA, the TCRdb call of TRBD1 cannot be checked. This receptor was identified in a human donor in good health. Some clones in this sample may be carry-over from other donors' samples. The CDR3: CASSPTGIETQYF.